This T cell receptor beta chain was recorded in a study of beta chain features in type 1 diabetes. Overall study context: All samples combined gave under 110,000,000 sorted cells for examination.

V was trimmed by 6 bases and J by 6 bases, leaving 15 bases between them. The germline CDR1 and CDR2 sequences are KGHSH and LQKENI. There are 14 residues in the CDR3. Since all of the isolated RNA was reverse transcribed, expressed TCRB transcripts were what got sequenced. Assay used: immunoSEQ multiplex PCR; TCRdb lists only in-frame clones, some missing. The sample contains about half a million clones, about 32% of which appear only once. The sequence derives from a man aged 18 to 35 in good health. V usage is TRBV18 and J usage is TRBJ2-1; D possibly uses TRBD1 or TRBD2 (5 bases each). Sequencing was done on a sample of naive CD4+ T cells from blood. DNA for the CDR3: TGTGCCAGCTCCTGGGGGATTCCCTCCAATGAGCAGTTCTTC. Its translation: CASSWGIPSNEQFF.